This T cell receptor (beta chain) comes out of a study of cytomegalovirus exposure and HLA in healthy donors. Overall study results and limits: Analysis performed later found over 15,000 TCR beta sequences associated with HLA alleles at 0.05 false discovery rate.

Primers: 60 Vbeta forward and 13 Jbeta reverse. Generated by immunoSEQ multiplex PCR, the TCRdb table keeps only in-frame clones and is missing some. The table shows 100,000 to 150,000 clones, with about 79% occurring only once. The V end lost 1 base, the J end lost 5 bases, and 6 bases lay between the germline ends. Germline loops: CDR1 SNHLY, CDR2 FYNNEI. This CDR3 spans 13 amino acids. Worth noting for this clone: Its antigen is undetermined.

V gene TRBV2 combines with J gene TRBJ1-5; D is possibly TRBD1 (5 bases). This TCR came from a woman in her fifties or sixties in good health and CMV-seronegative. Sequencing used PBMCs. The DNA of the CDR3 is TGTGCCAGCAGTGAAGGGGGCGATCAGCCCCAGCATTTT. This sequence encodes CASSEGGDQPQHF.